What follows are 21 T cell receptor beta chains derived from one specimen sequenced in a study of T cell clonotyping in hematopoietic cell transplantation. The table came from immunoSEQ multiplex PCR; TCRdb's copy has only in-frame clones and leaves some out. The top ten clones hold more than 5% of a sample with about 10,000 clones, more than 85% of them seen once. Material: PBMCs, obtained 100 days after allogeneic stem cell transplant. Every receptor here comes from a male patient aged 50 to 59 who had an allogeneic stem cell transplant from a related donor, so T cells may come from the graft donor. Some clones in this sample may be carry-over from other donors' samples.

The genes are TRBV10-3 and TRBJ1-5; D ambiguous. The V end lost 4 bases, the J end lost 4 bases, and 5 bases lay between the germline ends. The CDR3 loop spans 12 amino acids. From germline, CDR1 is ENHRY and CDR2 SYGVKD. Here the CDR3 reads CAISASNQPQHF. CDR3 in DNA: TGTGCCATCAGTGCTTCAAATCAGCCCCAGCATTTT.

The chain uses TRBV4-1 and TRBJ1-2, with 7 bases aligning to TRBD1. This CDR3 has 13 residues. Germline V CDR1 and CDR2: MGHRA, YSYEKL. The trim removed 6 bases at V and 8 bases at J, leaving 9 bases unmatched. CDR3 DNA: TGCGCCAGCAGTCTACAGGGGTCGGAAGGCTACACCTTC. As protein: CASSLQGSEGYTF.

This chain links TRBV5-4 with TRBJ2-3, with 12 bases that match TRBD2. There are 14 residues in the CDR3. Germline-derived CDR1 and CDR2 are SGHNT and YYREEE (reference sequence). J was trimmed by 6 bases and V by 3 bases; bases with no gene match: 2. The CDR3 sequence: CASSSSGGADTQYF. Written as DNA, the CDR3 is TGTGCCAGCAGCTCTAGCGGGGGGGCGGATACGCAGTATTTT.

The rearrangement uses TRBV4-1 and TRBJ2-2, with D perhaps assigned TRBD1 or TRBD2 (5 bases each). Trimming removed 4 bases from V and 5 bases from J, with 20 bases in between. CDR1 and CDR2 from the germline V gene are MGHRA and YSYEKL. This CDR3 contains 17 residues. The CDR3 coding sequence is TGCGCCAGCAGCCCTCAGACGCTCCGGGACGGAACCGGGGAGCTGTTTTTT. Its translation: CASSPQTLRDGTGELFF.

The rearrangement links TRBV30 to TRBJ1-2; TRBD1 aligns across 9 bases. J was trimmed by 4 bases and V by 0 bases; bases with no gene match: 9. Germline CDR1 is GTSNPN and CDR2 is SVGIG (reference sequence). This CDR3 is 16 amino acids long. CDR3 DNA: TGTGCCTGGAGTGTATTCCCGGGACAGGGTTTCTATGGCTACACCTTC. The encoded protein is CAWSVFPGQGFYGYTF.

The V call is TRBV7-3, the J call TRBJ1-2, with 7 nucleotides matching TRBD1. Germline loops: CDR1 SGHTA, CDR2 FQGTGA. V shed 5 bases and J 4 bases; nucleotides not matched to a gene: 10. This CDR3 contains 15 residues. The CDR3 loop is CASSPGGASVYGYTF. The DNA for the CDR3 is TGTGCCAGCAGCCCAGGGGGGGCTTCCGTCTATGGCTACACCTTC. The full variable domain, in which reference TRBV7-3 and TRBJ1-2 provide the parts outside the CDR3, is GAGVSQTPSNKVTEKGKYVELRCDPISGHTALYWYRQSLGQGPEFLIYFQGTGAADDSGLPNDRFFAVRPEGSVSTLKIQRTERGDSAVYLCASSPGGASVYGYTFGSGTRLTVV.

CDR3 in DNA: TGCGCCAGCAGCCTGGGGGGGACAGGGACCACTGAAGCTTTCTTT. This sequence encodes CASSLGGTGTTEAFF. V gene TRBV4-1 combines with J gene TRBJ1-1; 9 nucleotides match TRBD1. Germline CDR1 reads MGHRA; CDR2 reads YSYEKL. The CDR3 spans 15 residues. The V and J ends lost 4 bases and 4 bases, in that order; junction bases with no gene match: 7.

The rearrangement links TRBV6-5 to TRBJ1-3; D gene ambiguous. Trimming shortened V by 6 bases and J by 0 bases, and 9 bases separated the two germline ends. The V gene's germline CDR1 is MNHEY and CDR2 SVGAGI. The length of the CDR3 is 14 residues. CDR3 DNA sequence: TGTGCCAGCAGCCATGTCAACTCTGGAAACACCATATATTTT. Its translation: CASSHVNSGNTIYF.

The chain is built from TRBV6-6 and TRBJ2-7, with TRBD2 as a possible D gene (6 bases). Trimming shortened V by 6 bases and J by 5 bases, and 11 bases separated the two germline ends. This CDR3 region has 12 residues. Per the germline V gene, CDR1 is MNHNY and CDR2 is SVGAGI (reference sequence). The CDR3 here is CASSVRGDEQYF. As DNA, the CDR3 is TGTGCCAGCAGCGTCCGCGGGGACGAGCAGTACTTC.

The chain has TRBV1 and TRBJ1-2. TRBV1 is annotated as a pseudogene. This CDR3 region has 15 residues. CDR3 nucleotide sequence: TGCACCAGCAGCCTAACGGGGAACAGGAGCTATGGCTACACCTTC. Residues: CTSSLTGNRSYGYTF.

On this clone itself: One junction end does not reproduce the germline sequence, and a read error may be involved. CDR3 residues: CASKVSSGSSEQYF. The CDR3 DNA follows: TGTGCCAGTAAAGTGTCTAGCGGGTCCTCCGAGCAGTACTTC. The genes are TRBV19 and TRBJ2-7; 8 bases map to TRBD2. The CDR3 runs 14 residues. Per germline, CDR1 LNHDA and CDR2 SQIVND (reference sequence).

This rearrangement joins TRBV7-6 to TRBJ2-7; a weak D match, TRBD2 (6 bases). CDR3 length: 15 amino acids. V was shortened by 0 bases and J by 2 bases, with 11 bases between the two germline ends. Germline V gives CDR1 SGHVS, CDR2 FNYEAQ. CDR3 amino acids: CASSLAGTPTYEQYF. The CDR3 DNA is TGTGCCAGCAGCTTAGCCGGGACTCCGACCTACGAGCAGTACTTC.

The chain combines TRBV2 with TRBJ2-3, with D unresolved. Trimming took 8 bases from V and 2 from J, leaving 20 bases between them. The length of the CDR3 is 16 residues. Germline lookup yields CDR1 SNHLY and CDR2 FYNNEI. CDR3 sequence: CASREWAATDTDTQYF. CDR3 DNA sequence: TGTGCCAGCCGAGAGTGGGCAGCGACCGACACAGATACGCAGTATTTT.

The chain joins TRBV5-1 to TRBJ1-5; D possibly corresponds to TRBD1 (6 bases). CDR1 and CDR2 from the germline V gene are SGHRS and YFSETQ. V dropped 0 bases and J dropped 6 bases, with 13 bases sitting between them. The length of the CDR3 is 15 residues. The CDR3 protein is CASSLGGGPRQPQHF. Here the CDR3 DNA reads TGCGCCAGCAGCTTGGGCGGGGGCCCGCGTCAGCCCCAGCATTTT.

The chain joins TRBV6-1 to TRBJ1-1; TRBD1 is a possible D gene (6 bases). V was pared by 4 bases and J by 1 base, with 22 bases between. The CDR3 covers 18 residues. Germline assignment: CDR1 MNHNS and CDR2 SASEGT. CDR3: CASSGRDTFHRGNTEAFF. The DNA for the CDR3 is TGTGCCAGCAGTGGCCGGGACACCTTTCACCGAGGGAACACTGAAGCTTTCTTT.

J is TRBJ2-6 and V is TRBV7-3; no clear D gene. Trimming stripped 4 bases from V and 0 bases from J, with 10 bases between. The CDR3 is made up of 16 amino acids. From germline, CDR1 is SGHTA and CDR2 FQGTGA. CDR3 sequence: CASSSFEVSGANVLTF. The CDR3 nucleotides are TGTGCCAGCAGCTCCTTCGAGGTCTCTGGGGCCAACGTCCTGACTTTC.

V usage is TRBV19 and J usage is TRBJ1-5; D is undetermined. CDR1 is LNHDA and CDR2 is SQIVND in the germline V gene (reference sequence). The CDR3 length is 13 residues. Trimming took off 6 bases at V and 9 bases at J, with 15 bases between the two ends. CDR3 sequence (DNA): TGTGCCAGTAGGGACGGCCTTAAGACGCCCCAGCATTTT. Translating it yields CASRDGLKTPQHF.

The chain employs TRBV5-4 and TRBJ1-2; the match to TRBD1 covers 9 bases. J was trimmed by 3 bases and V by 3 bases; bases with no gene match: 6. This CDR3 comprises 15 residues. CDR1 and CDR2 (germline): SGHNT, YYREEE (reference sequence). The CDR3 nucleotides are TGTGCCAGCAGCTCGACAGGGGGAAGGGACTATGGCTACACCTTC. Its translation: CASSSTGGRDYGYTF.

The chain is built from TRBV2 and TRBJ2-7; D might be TRBD1 (5 bases). From germline, CDR1 is SNHLY and CDR2 FYNNEI. Trimming took 4 bases from V and 3 from J, leaving 7 bases between them. This CDR3 is 12 amino acids long. This CDR3 reads CASSVQGYEQYF. The CDR3 DNA reads TGTGCCAGCAGTGTCCAGGGCTACGAGCAGTACTTC. Full variable domain (rest looked up from reference TRBV2 and TRBJ2-7): EPEVTQTPSHQVTQMGQEVILRCVPISNHLYFYWYRQILGQKVEFLVSFYNNEISEKSEIFDDQFSVERPDGSNFTLKIRSTKLEDSAMYFCASSVQGYEQYFGPGTRLTVT.

The genes are TRBV14 and TRBJ2-2; tentative D call: TRBD1 (5 bases). Trimming took 4 bases from V and 6 from J, leaving 15 bases between them. From germline, CDR1 is SGHDN and CDR2 FVKESK. CDR3 length equals 15 residues. The CDR3 DNA follows: TGTGCCAGCAGCCTCGGAGCAGGGTGGGCCGGGGAGCTGTTTTTT. Its translation is CASSLGAGWAGELFF.

The V call is TRBV9, the J call TRBJ2-7, with D possibly matching TRBD1 (6 bases). The V gene's germline CDR1 is SGDLS and CDR2 YYNGEE. The CDR3 spans 12 residues. Trimming shortened V by 0 bases and J by 8 bases, and 9 bases separated the two germline ends. The DNA of the CDR3 is TGTGCCAGCAGCGTAGAACAGGGCCAGCAGTACTTC. This translates into CASSVEQGQQYF.